The 4 T cell receptor beta chains below were found in one sample sequenced in a study of blood T cells in healthy people across ages (dated by TCRdb to the mid-2010s). Library creation used 5' RACE. The sample was run on an Illumina HiSeq 2500. A second about 7 to 12 cycle PCR used a sample-barcoded 5' primer and a J-beta primer mix. TCRdb ran its own pipeline on the public reads, namely fastp trimming at Q25 and MiXCR clone calling, and kept in-frame beta chains. Each CDR3 protein gets just one entry, which takes the most common genes and DNA from the rows behind it. The sample table lists around 650,000 distinct CDR3 sequences, roughly 32% of them with a count of one. Just over 15% of the sample goes to the ten largest clones. The specimen was blood. The receptors stem from a woman of 80 years or more in good health. Donor details come from another sample of the same person, matched by shared clones.

The chain recombines TRBV7-9 with TRBJ1-5, with 7 positions matching TRBD1. CDR3 length equals 13 residues. V lost 6 bases to trimming and J lost 3 bases; unmatched junction nucleotides: 2. Germline CDR1 SEHNR, CDR2 FQNEAQ (reference sequence). Here the CDR3 DNA reads TGTGCCAGCAGTGGACAGGCCAATCAGCCCCAGCATTTT. Encoded protein: CASSGQANQPQHF.

This clonotype was detected ten times or more. The rearrangement joins TRBV3-1 to TRBJ1-6; D not resolved. V was trimmed by 8 bases and J by 8 bases, leaving 10 bases between them. This CDR3 spans 12 amino acids. The V gene's germline CDR1 is LGHDT and CDR2 YNNKEL (reference sequence). CDR3 bases: TGTGCCAGCCGGCCCCGGGATTCACCCCTCCACTTT. Protein sequence: CASRPRDSPLHF.

This clonotype was detected many times. The gene calls are TRBV6-2 or TRBV6-3 and TRBJ2-3; possibly TRBD2 for D (6 bases). The germline gives CDR1 MNHEY, CDR2 SVGEGT. Trimming removed 2 bases from V and 2 bases from J, with 14 bases in between. This CDR3 comprises 16 residues. The CDR3 sequence is CASSYTASAFTDTQYF. The CDR3 bases are TGTGCCAGCAGTTACACCGCTAGCGCGTTCACAGATACGCAGTATTTT.

This clonotype was observed a handful of times. The chain combines TRBV20-1 with TRBJ1-5, with D uncertain. Trimming shortened V by 3 bases and J by 0 bases, and 15 bases separated the two germline ends. The germline V gene encodes CDR1 DFQATT and CDR2 SNEGSKA (reference sequence). The CDR3 sequence is 16 residues long. CDR3 nucleotide sequence: TGCAGTGCTAGGGGATCCTTTGGGTCTAGCAATCAGCCCCAGCATTTT. It translates to CSARGSFGSSNQPQHF.